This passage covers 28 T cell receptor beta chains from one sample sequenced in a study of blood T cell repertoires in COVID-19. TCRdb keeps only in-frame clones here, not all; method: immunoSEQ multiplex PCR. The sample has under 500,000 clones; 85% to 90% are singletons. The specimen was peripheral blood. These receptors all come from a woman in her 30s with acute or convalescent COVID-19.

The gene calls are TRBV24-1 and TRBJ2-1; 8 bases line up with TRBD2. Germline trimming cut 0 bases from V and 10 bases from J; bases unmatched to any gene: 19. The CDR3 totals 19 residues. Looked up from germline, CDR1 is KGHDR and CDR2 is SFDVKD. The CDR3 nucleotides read TGTGCCACCAGTGATTTGGGCCGGAGGGCGGGGGGCCCTCGGGAGGAGCAGTTCTTC. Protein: CATSDLGRRAGGPREEQFF.

CDR3 bases: TGTGCCAGCAACAAGCGGGGGGGCCGGGATACGCAGTATTTT. It codes for CASNKRGGRDTQYF. J is TRBJ2-3 and V is TRBV5-4, with 10 bases identical to TRBD2. Unmatched junction bases numbered 7, after V lost 6 bases and J lost 6 bases. CDR3 length equals 14 residues. Germline V gene sequence: CDR1 SGHNT, CDR2 YYREEE (reference sequence).

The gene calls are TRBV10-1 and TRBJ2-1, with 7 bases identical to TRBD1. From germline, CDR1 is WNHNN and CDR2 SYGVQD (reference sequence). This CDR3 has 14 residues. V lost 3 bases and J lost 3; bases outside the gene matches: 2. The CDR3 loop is CASSEGGNYNEQFF. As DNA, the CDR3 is TGCGCCAGCAGTGAAGGGGGCAACTACAATGAGCAGTTCTTC.

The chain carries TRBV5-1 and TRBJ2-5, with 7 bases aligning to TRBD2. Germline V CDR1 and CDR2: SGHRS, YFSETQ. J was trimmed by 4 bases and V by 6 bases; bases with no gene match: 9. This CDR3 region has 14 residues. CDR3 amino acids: CASTGGGTPETQYF. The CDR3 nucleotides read TGCGCCAGCACGGGCGGGGGAACCCCAGAGACCCAGTACTTC. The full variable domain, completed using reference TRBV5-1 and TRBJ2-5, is KAGVTQTPRYLIKTRGQQVTLSCSPISGHRSVSWYQQTPGQGLQFLFEYFSETQRNKGNFPGRFSGRQFSNSRSEMNVSTLELGDSALYLCASTGGGTPETQYFGPGTRLLVL.

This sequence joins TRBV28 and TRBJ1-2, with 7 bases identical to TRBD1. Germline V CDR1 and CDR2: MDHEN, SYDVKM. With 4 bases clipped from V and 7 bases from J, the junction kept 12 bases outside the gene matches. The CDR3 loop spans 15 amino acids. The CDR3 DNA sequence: TGTGCCAGCAGTTACCCCGGTGGACAGGTTTTTGGCTACACCTTC. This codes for CASSYPGGQVFGYTF.

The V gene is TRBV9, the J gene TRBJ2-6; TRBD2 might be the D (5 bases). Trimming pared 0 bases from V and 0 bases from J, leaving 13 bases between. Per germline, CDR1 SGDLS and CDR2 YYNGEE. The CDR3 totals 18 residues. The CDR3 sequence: CASSVASGRDSGANVLTF. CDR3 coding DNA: TGTGCCAGCAGCGTAGCCTCAGGTCGGGACTCTGGGGCCAACGTCCTGACTTTC. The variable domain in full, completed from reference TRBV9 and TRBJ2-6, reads DSGVTQTPKHLITATGQRVTLRCSPRSGDLSVYWYQQSLDQGLQFLIQYYNGEERAKGNILERFSAQQFPDLHSELNLSSLELGDSALYFCASSVASGRDSGANVLTFGAGSRLTVL.

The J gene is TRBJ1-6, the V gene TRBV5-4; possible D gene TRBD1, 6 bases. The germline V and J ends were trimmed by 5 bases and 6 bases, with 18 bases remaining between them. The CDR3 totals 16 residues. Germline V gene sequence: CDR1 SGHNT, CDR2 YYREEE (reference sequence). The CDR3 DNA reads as TGTGCCAGCAGTTCAGGGGTGTCACAACTTAATTCACCCCTCCACTTT. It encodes CASSSGVSQLNSPLHF.

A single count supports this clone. The CDR3 DNA reads as TGTGCCAGTAGTGCCGGGGGGGGCAAGCCCCAGCATTTT. Its translation: CASSAGGGKPQHF. The chain recombines TRBV19 with TRBJ1-5; tentatively, D is TRBD1 (6 bases). Trimming removed 5 bases at V and 8 bases at J, with 13 bases between. CDR1 LNHDA and CDR2 SQIVND come from the germline V gene (reference sequence). CDR3 size: 13 residues.

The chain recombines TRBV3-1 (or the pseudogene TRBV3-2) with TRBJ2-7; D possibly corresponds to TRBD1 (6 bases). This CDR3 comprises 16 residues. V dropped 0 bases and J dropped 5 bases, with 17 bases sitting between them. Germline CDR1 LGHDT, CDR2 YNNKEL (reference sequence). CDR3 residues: CASSQEWGLAIDEQYF. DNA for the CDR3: TGTGCCAGCAGCCAAGAGTGGGGGCTAGCAATCGACGAGCAGTACTTC.

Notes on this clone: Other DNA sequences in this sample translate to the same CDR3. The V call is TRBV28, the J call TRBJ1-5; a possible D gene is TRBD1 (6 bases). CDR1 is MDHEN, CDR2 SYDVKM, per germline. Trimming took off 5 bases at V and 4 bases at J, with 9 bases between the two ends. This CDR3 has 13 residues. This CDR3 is CASSRTVNQPQHF. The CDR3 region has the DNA TGTGCCAGCAGTCGGACAGTAAATCAGCCCCAGCATTTT. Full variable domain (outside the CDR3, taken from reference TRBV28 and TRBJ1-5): DVKVTQSSRYLVKRTGEKVFLECVQDMDHENMFWYRQDPGLGLRLIYFSYDVKMKEKGDIPEGYSVSREKKERFSLILESASTNQTSMYLCASSRTVNQPQHFGDGTRLSIL.

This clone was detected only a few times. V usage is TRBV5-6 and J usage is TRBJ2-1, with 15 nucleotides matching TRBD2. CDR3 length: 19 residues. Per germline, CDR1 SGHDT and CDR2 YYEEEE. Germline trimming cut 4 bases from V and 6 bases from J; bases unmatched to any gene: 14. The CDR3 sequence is CASSPNKGLAGGFRNEQFF. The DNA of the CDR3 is TGTGCCAGCAGCCCAAATAAAGGACTAGCGGGGGGGTTTCGCAATGAGCAGTTCTTC.

The CDR3 DNA reads as TGTGCCAGCAGTGAATGGAGCGGGGAAGGCACAGATACGCAGTATTTT. This sequence encodes CASSEWSGEGTDTQYF. The chain is built from TRBV6-1 and TRBJ2-3; 7 bases are shared with TRBD2. Trimming took 2 bases from V and 1 from J; bases not matched to a gene: 6. From germline, CDR1 is MNHNS and CDR2 SASEGT. This CDR3 is built from 16 residues.

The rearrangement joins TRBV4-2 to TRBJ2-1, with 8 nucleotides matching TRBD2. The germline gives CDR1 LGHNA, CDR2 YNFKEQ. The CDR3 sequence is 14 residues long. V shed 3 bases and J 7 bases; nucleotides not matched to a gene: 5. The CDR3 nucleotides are TGTGCCAGCAGCCACCCGGGGGGGGAGAATGAGCAGTTCTTC. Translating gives CASSHPGGENEQFF.

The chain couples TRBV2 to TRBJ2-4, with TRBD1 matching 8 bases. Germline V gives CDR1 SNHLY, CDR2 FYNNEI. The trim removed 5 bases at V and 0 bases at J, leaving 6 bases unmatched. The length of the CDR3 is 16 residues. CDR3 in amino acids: CASSPTGGLAKNIQYF. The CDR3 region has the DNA TGTGCCAGCAGTCCCACAGGGGGGCTAGCCAAAAACATTCAGTACTTC.

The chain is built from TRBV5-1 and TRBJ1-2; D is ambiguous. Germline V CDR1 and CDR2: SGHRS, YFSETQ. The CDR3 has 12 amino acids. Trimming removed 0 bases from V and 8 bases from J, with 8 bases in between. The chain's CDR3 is CASSLGDGGYTF. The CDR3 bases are TGCGCCAGCAGCTTGGGAGACGGGGGCTACACCTTC.

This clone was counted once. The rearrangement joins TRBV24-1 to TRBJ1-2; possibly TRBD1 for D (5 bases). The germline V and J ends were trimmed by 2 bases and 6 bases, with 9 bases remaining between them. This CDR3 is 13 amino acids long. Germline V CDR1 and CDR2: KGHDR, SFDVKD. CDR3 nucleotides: TGTGCCACCAGTGATTGGGGCGGTGATGGCTACACCTTC. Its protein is CATSDWGGDGYTF.

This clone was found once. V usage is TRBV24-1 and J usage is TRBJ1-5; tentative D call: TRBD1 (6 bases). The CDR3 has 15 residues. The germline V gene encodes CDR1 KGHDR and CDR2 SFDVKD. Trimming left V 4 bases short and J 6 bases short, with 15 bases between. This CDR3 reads CATSDPGGAGQPQHF. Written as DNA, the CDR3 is TGTGCCACCAGTGACCCGGGGGGCGCGGGTCAGCCCCAGCATTTT.

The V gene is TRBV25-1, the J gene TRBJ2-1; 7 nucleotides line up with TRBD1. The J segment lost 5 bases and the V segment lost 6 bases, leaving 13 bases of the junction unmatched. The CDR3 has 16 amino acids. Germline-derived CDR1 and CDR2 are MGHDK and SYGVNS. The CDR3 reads CASRRGRQGDNNEQFF. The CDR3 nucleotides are TGTGCCAGCAGGAGGGGTAGACAGGGCGATAACAATGAGCAGTTCTTC.

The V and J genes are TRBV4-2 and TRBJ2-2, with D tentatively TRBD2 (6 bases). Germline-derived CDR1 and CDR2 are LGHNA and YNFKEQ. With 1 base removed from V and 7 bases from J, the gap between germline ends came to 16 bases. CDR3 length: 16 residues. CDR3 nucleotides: TGTGCCAGCAGCCAAGGCTCAGGGAGGCGTGACGGGGAGCTGTTTTTT. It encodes CASSQGSGRRDGELFF.

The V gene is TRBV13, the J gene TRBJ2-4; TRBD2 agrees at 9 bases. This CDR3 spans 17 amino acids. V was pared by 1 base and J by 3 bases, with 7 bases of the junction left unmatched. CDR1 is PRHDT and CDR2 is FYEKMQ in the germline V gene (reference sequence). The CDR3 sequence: CASSLDQGSGGKNIQYF. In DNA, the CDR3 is TGTGCCAGCAGCTTAGATCAAGGTAGCGGGGGCAAAAACATTCAGTACTTC.

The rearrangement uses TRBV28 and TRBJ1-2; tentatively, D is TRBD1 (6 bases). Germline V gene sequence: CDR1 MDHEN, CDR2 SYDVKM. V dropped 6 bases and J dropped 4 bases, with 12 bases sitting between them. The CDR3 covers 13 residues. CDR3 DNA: TGTGCCAGCAGGGCACAGGGTGTCTATGGCTACACCTTC. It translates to CASRAQGVYGYTF.

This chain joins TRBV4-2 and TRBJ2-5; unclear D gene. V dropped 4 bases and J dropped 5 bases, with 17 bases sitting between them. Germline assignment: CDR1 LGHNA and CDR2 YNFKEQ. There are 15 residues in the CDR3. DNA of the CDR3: TGTGCCAGCAGCCCTGACAACTTGCCAAGGGAGACCCAGTACTTC. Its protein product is CASSPDNLPRETQYF.

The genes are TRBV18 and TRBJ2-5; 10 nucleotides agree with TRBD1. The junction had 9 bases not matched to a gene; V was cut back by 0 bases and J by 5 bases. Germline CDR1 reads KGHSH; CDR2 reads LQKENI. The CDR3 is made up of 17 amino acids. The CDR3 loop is CASSPPTGTGVGETQYF. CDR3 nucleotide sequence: TGTGCCAGCTCACCACCTACCGGGACAGGGGTAGGGGAGACCCAGTACTTC.

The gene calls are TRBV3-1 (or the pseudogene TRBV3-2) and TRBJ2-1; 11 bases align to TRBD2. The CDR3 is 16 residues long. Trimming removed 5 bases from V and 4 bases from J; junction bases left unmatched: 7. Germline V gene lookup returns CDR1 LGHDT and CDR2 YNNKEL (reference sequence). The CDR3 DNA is TGTGCCAGCAGCTCAACCGGGACTAGCGGTTACAATGAGCAGTTCTTC. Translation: CASSSTGTSGYNEQFF.

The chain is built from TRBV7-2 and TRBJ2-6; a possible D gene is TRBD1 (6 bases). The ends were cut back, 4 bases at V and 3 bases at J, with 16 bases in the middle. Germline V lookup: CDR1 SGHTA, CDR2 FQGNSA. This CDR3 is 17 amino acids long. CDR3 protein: CASSSQGTIGGANVLTF. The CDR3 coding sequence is TGTGCCAGCAGCTCCCAGGGGACCATAGGTGGGGCCAACGTCCTGACTTTC. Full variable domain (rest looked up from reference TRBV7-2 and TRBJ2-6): GAGVSQSPSNKVTEKGKDVELRCDPISGHTALYWYRQSLGQGLEFLIYFQGNSAPDKSGLPSDRFSAERTGGSVSTLTIQRTQQEDSAVYLCASSSQGTIGGANVLTFGAGSRLTVL.

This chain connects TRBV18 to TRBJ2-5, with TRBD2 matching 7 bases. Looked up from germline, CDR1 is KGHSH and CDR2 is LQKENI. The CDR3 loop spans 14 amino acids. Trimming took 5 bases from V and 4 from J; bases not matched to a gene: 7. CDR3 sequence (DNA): TGTGCCAGCTCAACTAGCGACCCCGGAGAGACCCAGTACTTC. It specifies CASSTSDPGETQYF.

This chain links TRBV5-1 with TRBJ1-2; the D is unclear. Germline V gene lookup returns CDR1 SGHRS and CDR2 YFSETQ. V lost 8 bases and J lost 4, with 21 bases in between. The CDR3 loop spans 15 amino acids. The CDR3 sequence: CARSPPHCPGYGYTF. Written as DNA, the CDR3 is TGCGCCAGGAGTCCTCCTCATTGCCCGGGCTATGGCTACACCTTC.

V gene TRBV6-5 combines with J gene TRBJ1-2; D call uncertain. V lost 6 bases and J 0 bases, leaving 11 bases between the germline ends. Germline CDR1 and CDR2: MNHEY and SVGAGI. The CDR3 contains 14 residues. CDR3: CASRVGASNYGYTF. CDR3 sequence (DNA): TGTGCCAGCAGAGTCGGAGCGTCTAACTATGGCTACACCTTC.